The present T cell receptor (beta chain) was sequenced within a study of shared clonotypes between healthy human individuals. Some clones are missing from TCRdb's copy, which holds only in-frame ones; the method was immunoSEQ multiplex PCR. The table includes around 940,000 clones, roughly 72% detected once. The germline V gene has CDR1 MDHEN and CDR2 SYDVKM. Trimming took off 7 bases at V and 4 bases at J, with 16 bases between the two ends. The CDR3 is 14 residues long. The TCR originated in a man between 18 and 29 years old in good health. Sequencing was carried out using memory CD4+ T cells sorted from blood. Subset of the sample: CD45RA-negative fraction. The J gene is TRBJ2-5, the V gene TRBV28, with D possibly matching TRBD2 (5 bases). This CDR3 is CASTMTTPGETQYF. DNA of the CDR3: TGTGCCAGCACCATGACTACCCCGGGAGAGACCCAGTACTTC.